The 30 T cell receptor beta chains listed next were all sequenced from one sample in a study of blood T cells in healthy people across ages. Combining a sample-barcoded 5' primer with a J-beta primer mix, a second PCR ran for roughly 7 to 12 cycles. TCRdb called the 5' RACE reads again in MiXCR, with one record for every CDR3 protein. This sample yields about 1.6 million distinct CDR3 sequences, of which about 31% are seen a single time; around 11% belongs to the top ten. Sequencing was performed on blood. The receptors stem from a woman aged 25-40 years in good health.

In DNA, the CDR3 is TGTGCCAGCAGCTCAGAACAGGGATTCGGGGGTGAGCAGTTCTTC. This translates into CASSSEQGFGGEQFF. V gene TRBV7-9 combines with J gene TRBJ2-1; either TRBD1 or TRBD2 may fit D (6 bases each). The CDR3 runs 15 residues. CDR1 and CDR2 (germline): SEHNR, FQNEAQ (reference sequence). V lost 4 bases and J 9 bases, leaving 19 bases between the germline ends.

CDR3 loop: CSVQGRLATEAFF. The CDR3 region has the DNA TGCAGCGTCCAGGGGAGGTTGGCCACTGAAGCTTTCTTT. The V and J genes are TRBV29-1 and TRBJ1-1; possible D gene TRBD1, 6 bases. Trimming shortened V by 6 bases and J by 4 bases, and 15 bases separated the two germline ends. The CDR3 spans 13 residues. Germline-derived CDR1 and CDR2 are SQVTM and ANQGSEA.

V usage is TRBV20-1 and J usage is TRBJ2-4, with D unresolved. The J call may not be correct, given that the DNA end is closer to TRBJ2-5. The CDR3 totals 15 residues. The germline V gene encodes CDR1 DFQATT and CDR2 SNEGSKA (reference sequence). The CDR3 region is CSARAEGTTGGTQYF. CDR3 nucleotide sequence: TGCAGTGCTAGAGCCGAAGGAACAACGGGCGGGACCCAGTACTTC.

The rearrangement links TRBV5-5 to TRBJ2-7, with 8 bases lining up with TRBD2. Germline V gene sequence: CDR1 SGHKS, CDR2 YYEKEE (reference sequence). This CDR3 is built from 15 residues. V trimming: 0 bases; J trimming: 2 bases; junction bases outside the gene matches: 4. The CDR3 DNA follows: TGTGCCAGCAGCTTGGTACTAGCGGCACCCTACGAGCAGTACTTC. Its protein product is CASSLVLAAPYEQYF. Supplemented by reference TRBV5-5 and TRBJ2-7, the full variable domain reads DAGVTQSPTHLIKTRGQQVTLRCSPISGHKSVSWYQQVLGQGPQFIFQYYEKEERGRGNFPDRFSARQFPNYSSELNVNALLLGDSALYLCASSLVLAAPYEQYFGPGTRLTVT.

The chain links TRBV15 to TRBJ2-7; D gene unclear. Trimming left V 0 bases short and J 3 bases short, with 9 bases between. Germline CDR1 and CDR2: LNHNV and YYDKDF (reference sequence). CDR3 length equals 14 residues. The CDR3 loop reads CATSRDPAIYEQYF. In DNA, the CDR3 is TGTGCCACCAGCAGAGATCCTGCCATCTACGAGCAGTACTTC.

This chain connects TRBV28 to TRBJ1-4, with D hard to call. The CDR3 is made up of 13 amino acids. Germline assignment: CDR1 MDHEN and CDR2 SYDVKM. Trimming cost V 8 bases and J 8 bases, with 15 bases left between them. CDR3 DNA: TGTGCCAGCTCGACAACCCGCAGGGAAAAACTGTTTTTT. Amino acids: CASSTTRREKLFF.

This clonotype was detected a few times. The chain is built from TRBV29-1 and TRBJ1-2; 9 bases fit TRBD1. CDR3 length: 14 residues. V lost 0 bases, J lost 6 bases, and 5 bases stayed unmatched. Germline V gene data show CDR1 as SQVTM and CDR2 as ANQGSEA. This chain's CDR3 is CSVEDEGQGNGYTF. As DNA, the CDR3 is TGCAGCGTTGAAGATGAAGGACAGGGGAATGGCTACACCTTC.

CDR3: CASSPTTNEQFF. In DNA, the CDR3 is TGTGCCAGCAGTCCGACTACTAATGAGCAGTTCTTC. J is TRBJ2-1 and V is TRBV12-3 or TRBV12-4, with D perhaps matching TRBD2 (5 bases). This CDR3 region has 12 residues. V was trimmed by 5 bases and J by 7 bases, leaving 9 bases between them.

The rearrangement joins TRBV4-2 to TRBJ2-5; 13 nucleotides agree with TRBD2. J gave up 0 bases and V 1 base, and 5 bases lay outside the gene matches. This CDR3 is 18 amino acids long. The germline V gene encodes CDR1 LGHNA and CDR2 YNFKEQ. The CDR3 DNA sequence: TGTGCCAGCAGCCAAGCGCGGACTAGCGGGGGCAACCAAGAGACCCAGTACTTC. Translated: CASSQARTSGGNQETQYF.

V usage is TRBV6-2 or TRBV6-3 and J usage is TRBJ1-1; D is ambiguous. Germline V CDR1 and CDR2: MNHEY, SVGEGT. V was cut by 4 bases and J by 4 bases, with 7 bases left in between. The CDR3 is made up of 12 amino acids. CDR3 sequence (DNA): TGTGCCAGCAGTTGGGAGATCACTGAAGCTTTCTTT. Protein sequence: CASSWEITEAFF.

This clonotype appeared a few times. This chain connects TRBV20-1 to TRBJ1-2; TRBD1 aligns across 9 bases. CDR3 length: 12 residues. Looked up from germline, CDR1 is DFQATT and CDR2 is SNEGSKA (reference sequence). Trimming took 6 bases from V and 5 from J; bases not matched to a gene: 4. The CDR3 reads CSAQDRGYGYTF. The CDR3 nucleotides read TGCAGTGCACAAGACAGGGGGTATGGCTACACCTTC.

This clonotype was detected ten times or more. This chain connects TRBV3-1 to TRBJ2-1; D gene uncertain. This CDR3 has 12 amino acids. Germline V gene sequence: CDR1 LGHDT, CDR2 YNNKEL (reference sequence). The V and J ends lost 4 bases and 10 bases respectively, with 11 bases between them. CDR3 sequence (DNA): TGTGCCAGCAGCCCGTCTCTCCGAGAGCAGTTCTTC. The encoded protein is CASSPSLREQFF.

This sequence joins TRBV4-1 and TRBJ1-3; tentatively, D is TRBD1 (5 bases). Germline V gives CDR1 MGHRA, CDR2 YSYEKL. With 1 base removed from V and 0 bases from J, the gap between germline ends came to 13 bases. This CDR3 region has 17 residues. The DNA of the CDR3 is TGCGCCAGCAGCCAAGGACGGCAGGGCCGCTCTGGAAACACCATATATTTT. Translating gives CASSQGRQGRSGNTIYF.

The chain combines TRBV6-1 with TRBJ2-5, with TRBD1 matching over 7 bases. The CDR3 is 13 residues long. Trimming took 4 bases from V and 4 from J; bases not matched to a gene: 3. Per the germline V gene, CDR1 is MNHNS and CDR2 is SASEGT. The CDR3 sequence is CASSVQGVETQYF. DNA of the CDR3: TGTGCCAGCAGTGTTCAGGGGGTAGAGACCCAGTACTTC.

The chain employs TRBV9 and TRBJ2-6; no clear D. The germline V gene encodes CDR1 SGDLS and CDR2 YYNGEE. The V and J ends lost 7 bases and 0 bases respectively, with 8 bases between them. The CDR3 length is 14 residues. The CDR3 loop reads CASSKPSGANVLTF. The CDR3, as DNA: TGTGCCAGCTCTAAGCCCTCTGGGGCCAACGTCCTGACTTTC.

Many counts were recorded for this clonotype. The chain employs TRBV5-1 and TRBJ2-5, with 9 bases aligning to TRBD1. Unmatched junction bases numbered 3, after V lost 0 bases and J lost 9 bases. The CDR3 spans 13 residues. The germline CDR1 and CDR2 sequences are SGHRS and YFSETQ. For the CDR3, the DNA is TGCGCCAGCAGCTTGGGACAGGGGGAAGCCCAGTACTTC. It is translated as CASSLGQGEAQYF. The whole variable domain, filled in from reference TRBV5-1 and TRBJ2-5, reads KAGVTQTPRYLIKTRGQQVTLSCSPISGHRSVSWYQQTPGQGLQFLFEYFSETQRNKGNFPGRFSGRQFSNSRSEMNVSTLELGDSALYLCASSLGQGEAQYFGPGTRLLVL.

This clonotype was counted only a few times. The V and J genes are TRBV24-1 and TRBJ2-3, with 7 bases fitting TRBD2. CDR1 and CDR2 from the germline V gene are KGHDR and SFDVKD. Unmatched junction bases numbered 15, after V lost 3 bases and J lost 4 bases. The CDR3 runs to 18 residues. Here the CDR3 DNA reads TGTGCCACCAGTGATCCCGGGTCTACCGCGGGAGAAGCAGATACGCAGTATTTT. Its translation: CATSDPGSTAGEADTQYF.

This clonotype showed up just a few times. This rearrangement joins TRBV6-1 to TRBJ2-5; 11 nucleotides line up with TRBD2. The CDR3 is 16 residues long. V dropped 4 bases and J dropped 5; count of bases not matched to a gene: 9. Germline-derived CDR1 and CDR2 are MNHNS and SASEGT. This chain's CDR3 is CASSALAGGHRETQYF. The CDR3 DNA reads as TGTGCCAGCAGTGCGTTAGCGGGGGGGCACAGGGAGACCCAGTACTTC.

This clonotype was detected a few times. The gene calls are TRBV7-9 and TRBJ2-3; D is ambiguous. Trimming cost V 4 bases and J 4 bases, with 18 bases left between them. Germline CDR1 is SEHNR and CDR2 is FQNEAQ (reference sequence). The CDR3 has 16 residues. CDR3 residues: CASSSLRANPPDTQYF. CDR3 DNA sequence: TGTGCCAGCAGCTCATTACGAGCGAATCCCCCAGATACGCAGTATTTT.

This clonotype appeared many times. The V and J genes are TRBV2 and TRBJ2-3; the D gene is possibly TRBD2 (5 bases). The germline gives CDR1 SNHLY, CDR2 FYNNEI. Trimming took 3 bases from V and 2 from J, leaving 9 bases between them. The CDR3 covers 14 residues. The DNA for the CDR3 is TGTGCCAGCAGTGATGGACTGATCACAGATACGCAGTATTTT. This translates into CASSDGLITDTQYF.

The V call is TRBV11-2, the J call TRBJ2-3, with TRBD1 as a possible D gene (6 bases). This CDR3 has 16 residues. Trimming cost V 1 base and J 6 bases, with 17 bases left between them. Looked up from germline, CDR1 is SGHAT and CDR2 is FQNNGV. The CDR3 DNA reads as TGTGCCAGCAGCTTAGTCAGATCGGCAGGGGACGATACGCAGTATTTT. Encoded protein: CASSLVRSAGDDTQYF. The full variable domain, completed using reference TRBV11-2 and TRBJ2-3, is EAGVAQSPRYKIIEKRQSVAFWCNPISGHATLYWYQQILGQGPKLLIQFQNNGVVDDSQLPKDRFSAERLKGVDSTLKIQPAKLEDSAVYLCASSLVRSAGDDTQYFGPGTRLTVL.

The chain joins TRBV6-1 to TRBJ2-3; 8 positions match TRBD1. The CDR3 runs 15 residues. Germline loops: CDR1 MNHNS, CDR2 SASEGT. Trimming cost V 4 bases and J 3 bases; bases outside gene matches: 6. In DNA, the CDR3 is TGTGCCAGCAGTGGAACAGGGGGTCTGACAGATACGCAGTATTTT. Translation: CASSGTGGLTDTQYF.

V is TRBV5-1 and J is TRBJ2-5; 8 nucleotides match TRBD1. CDR1 is SGHRS, CDR2 YFSETQ, per germline. Trimming at V came to 4 bases and at J to 4 bases, leaving 9 bases not matched to a gene. The CDR3 extends over 15 amino acids. The CDR3 region is CASSRFGTGGETQYF. The DNA of the CDR3 is TGCGCCAGCAGCCGGTTCGGGACAGGAGGAGAGACCCAGTACTTC. Full variable domain (missing parts from reference TRBV5-1 and TRBJ2-5): KAGVTQTPRYLIKTRGQQVTLSCSPISGHRSVSWYQQTPGQGLQFLFEYFSETQRNKGNFPGRFSGRQFSNSRSEMNVSTLELGDSALYLCASSRFGTGGETQYFGPGTRLLVL.

As regards this clonotype: A read error may explain this, as a much larger clone is one base away. In DNA, the CDR3 is TGTGCCAGCAGCCAAGCGGGCGGGGGGGCTATCACAGAGACGCAGTATTTT. Protein sequence: CASSQAGGGAITETQYF. V and J are TRBV3-1 and TRBJ2-3; TRBD2 matches at 9 bases. This CDR3 region has 17 residues. Germline V lookup: CDR1 LGHDT, CDR2 YNNKEL (reference sequence).

This clonotype was seen only a few times. V is TRBV4-2 and J is TRBJ1-4, with a tentative D call TRBD1 (6 bases). There are 20 residues in the CDR3. Per the germline V gene, CDR1 is LGHNA and CDR2 is YNFKEQ. Trimming took off 3 bases at V and 2 bases at J, with 25 bases between the two ends. The DNA of the CDR3 is TGTGCCAGCAGCCACGAGACAGGTTTTGGAGCCCAGATTACTAATGAAAAACTGTTTTTT. Translation gives CASSHETGFGAQITNEKLFF.

The V call is TRBV7-2, the J call TRBJ1-5; D remains ambiguous. The CDR3 has 15 residues. Trimming cost V 5 bases and J 3 bases, with 14 bases left between them. Germline assignment: CDR1 SGHTA and CDR2 FQGNSA. The CDR3 here is CASSRSRINNQPQHF. The DNA for the CDR3 is TGTGCCAGCAGCCGCTCGCGGATAAACAATCAGCCCCAGCATTTT.

This clonotype has only a few counts. The chain has TRBV2 and TRBJ2-5, with 9 bases lining up with TRBD1. Trimming removed 6 bases from V and 7 bases from J; junction bases left unmatched: 3. Germline CDR1 reads SNHLY; CDR2 reads FYNNEI. CDR3 length: 12 residues. This CDR3 is CASSGQGLTQYF. The CDR3 DNA follows: TGTGCCAGCAGCGGACAGGGGTTGACCCAGTACTTC.

The genes are TRBV7-3 and TRBJ2-3, with TRBD2 matching 9 bases. The V gene end was trimmed by 4 bases and the J gene end by 3 bases; junction bases not matched to a gene: 8. CDR3 size: 16 residues. CDR1 is SGHTA and CDR2 is FQGTGA in the germline V gene. The CDR3 bases are TGTGCCAGCAGCTCGTCTAGAGCGGGGGGTACAGATACGCAGTATTTT. Translation gives CASSSSRAGGTDTQYF.

A few counts support this clonotype. The chain joins TRBV6-1 to TRBJ2-4; 7 bases match TRBD2. V gave up 0 bases and J gave up 7 bases; unmatched junction bases: 3. Germline CDR1 and CDR2: MNHNS and SASEGT. The CDR3 is 14 amino acids. CDR3 amino acids: CASSEAGRGNIQYF. In DNA form, the CDR3 reads TGTGCCAGCAGTGAAGCAGGGAGGGGCAACATTCAGTACTTC.

Only a few counts were recorded for this clonotype. This rearrangement joins TRBV2 to TRBJ2-5, with D possibly matching TRBD1 (6 bases). Deletions cut 7 bases from V and 1 base from J, with 16 bases between. This CDR3 region has 15 residues. Germline V gene sequence: CDR1 SNHLY, CDR2 FYNNEI. The CDR3, as DNA: TGTGCCAGCACTCCTCAGGGGCAGATCCAAGAGACCCAGTACTTC. Protein: CASTPQGQIQETQYF. The variable domain in full, completed from reference TRBV2 and TRBJ2-5, reads EPEVTQTPSHQVTQMGQEVILRCVPISNHLYFYWYRQILGQKVEFLVSFYNNEISEKSEIFDDQFSVERPDGSNFTLKIRSTKLEDSAMYFCASTPQGQIQETQYFGPGTRLLVL.